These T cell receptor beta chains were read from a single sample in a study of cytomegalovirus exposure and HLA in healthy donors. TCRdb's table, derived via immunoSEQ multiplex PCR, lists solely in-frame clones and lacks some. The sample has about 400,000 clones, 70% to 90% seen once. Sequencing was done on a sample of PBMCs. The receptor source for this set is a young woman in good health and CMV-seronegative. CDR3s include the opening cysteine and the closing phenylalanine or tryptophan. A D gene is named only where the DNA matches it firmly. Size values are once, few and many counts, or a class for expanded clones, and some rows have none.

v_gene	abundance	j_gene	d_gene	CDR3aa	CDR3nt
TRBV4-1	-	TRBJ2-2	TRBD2	CASSPLLTSGGPINTGELFF	TGCGCCAGCAGCCCCCTCTTGACAAGCGGGGGTCCCATAAACACCGGGGAGCTGTTTTTT
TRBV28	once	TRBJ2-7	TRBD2	CASSFSGGAYEQYF	TGTGCCAGCAGCTTCTCGGGGGGGGCCTACGAGCAGTACTTC
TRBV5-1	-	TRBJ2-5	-	CASSSDRLETQYF	TGCGCCAGCAGCTCGGACAGATTAGAGACCCAGTACTTC
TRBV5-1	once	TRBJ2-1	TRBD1	CASSTADRDPYNEQFF	TGCGCCAGCAGCACTGCCGACAGGGACCCCTACAATGAGCAGTTCTTC
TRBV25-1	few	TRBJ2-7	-	CASSESTGYEQYF	TGTGCCAGCAGTGAATCGACGGGGTACGAGCAGTACTTC
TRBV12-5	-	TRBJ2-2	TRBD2	CASGWGLAGRGELFF	TGTGCTAGTGGTTGGGGACTAGCGGGCCGAGGGGAGCTGTTTTTT
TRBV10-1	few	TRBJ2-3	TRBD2	CATLGLAGGRADTQYF	TGCGCCACCTTGGGACTAGCGGGAGGTAGGGCAGATACGCAGTATTTT
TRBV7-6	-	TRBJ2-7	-	CASSYKEGYEQYF	TGTGCCAGCAGCTACAAAGAGGGCTACGAGCAGTACTTC
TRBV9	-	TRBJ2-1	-	CASSLMDSWRTYNEQFF	TGTGCCAGCAGCCTCATGGACAGCTGGCGGACTTACAATGAGCAGTTCTTC
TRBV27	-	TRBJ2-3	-	CASSLRGATDTQYF	TGTGCCAGCAGCCTACGGGGGGCAACAGATACGCAGTATTTT
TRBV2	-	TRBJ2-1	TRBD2	CASISSGSRNEQFF	TGTGCCAGCATCAGTAGCGGGAGTCGGAATGAGCAGTTCTTC
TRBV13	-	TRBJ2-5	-	CASSLVDRGETQYF	TGTGCCAGCAGCTTAGTAGACAGAGGAGAGACCCAGTACTTC
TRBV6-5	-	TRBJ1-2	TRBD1	CASSSGGGRYGYTF	TGTGCCAGCAGTTCAGGGGGCGGTCGCTATGGCTACACCTTC
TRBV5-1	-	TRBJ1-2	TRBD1	CASSHSSGQGANYGYTF	TGCGCCAGCAGTCATTCCTCCGGGCAGGGGGCAAACTATGGCTACACCTTC
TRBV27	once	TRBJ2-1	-	CASSLGYPGPNEQFF	TGTGCCAGCAGTTTAGGATACCCAGGCCCCAATGAGCAGTTCTTC
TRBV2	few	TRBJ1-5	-	CASSEWPRNQPQHF	TGTGCCAGCAGTGAATGGCCCCGCAATCAGCCCCAGCATTTT
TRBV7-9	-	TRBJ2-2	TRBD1	CASSDRADPTNTGELFF	TGTGCCAGCAGTGACAGGGCGGATCCAACAAACACCGGGGAGCTGTTTTTT
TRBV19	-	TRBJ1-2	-	CASSARLGRMDGYTF	TGTGCCAGTAGTGCGAGGTTGGGGAGGATGGATGGCTACACCTTC
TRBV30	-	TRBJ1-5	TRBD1	CAWSEYPSRQGQSNQPQHF	TGTGCCTGGAGTGAGTACCCAAGCCGACAGGGTCAGAGCAATCAGCCCCAGCATTTT
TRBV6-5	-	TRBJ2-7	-	CASSYSTLTFYEQYF	TGTGCCAGCAGTTACTCGACCCTGACTTTTTACGAGCAGTACTTC
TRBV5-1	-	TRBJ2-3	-	CASSLDGRSTDTQYF	TGCGCCAGCAGCCTGGACGGGAGAAGCACAGATACGCAGTATTTT
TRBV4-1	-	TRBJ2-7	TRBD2	CASSQVPAAGGRSYEQYF	TGCGCCAGCAGCCAAGTACCCGCCGCGGGAGGCCGCTCCTACGAGCAGTACTTC